Listed here is a single T cell receptor beta chain. A far more abundant clone sits one base away, making this likely a read error. Arm-PCR of CDR3 regions and iRepertoire HTBI primers were used to build TCR beta libraries. MiXCR, applied by TCRdb to the multiplex PCR reads, yields one record per CDR3 protein. The profile shows about 360,000 distinct CDR3 sequences, under 20% of them singletons. The data are from a study of regulatory T cells in long-lasting Graves disease. Looking at the study overall: Newly diagnosed Graves' patients took antithyroid drugs under 3 months.

Time point noted: newly diagnosed GD, antithyroid drugs for less than 3 months. TCR sequences were obtained from RNA taken from PBMCs. The CDR3 runs 18 residues. Trimming cost V 6 bases and J 6 bases; bases outside gene matches: 13. From germline, CDR1 is MNHEY and CDR2 SVGEGT. These records were also assigned to another study, of T cells in Graves' hyperthyroidism and ophthalmopathy.

Sequencing used peripheral blood mononuclear cells (PBMCs), obtained at new diagnosis, from a patient treated with antithyroid drugs. This sequence originates from a woman aged 18-29 years with Graves disease. J is TRBJ2-3 and V is TRBV6-2 or TRBV6-3, with 15 bases lining up with TRBD2. DNA of the CDR3: TGTGCCAGCAGCTTGGGACTAGCGGGAGGCATGATATTGGATACGCAGTATTTT. Encoded protein: CASSLGLAGGMILDTQYF.